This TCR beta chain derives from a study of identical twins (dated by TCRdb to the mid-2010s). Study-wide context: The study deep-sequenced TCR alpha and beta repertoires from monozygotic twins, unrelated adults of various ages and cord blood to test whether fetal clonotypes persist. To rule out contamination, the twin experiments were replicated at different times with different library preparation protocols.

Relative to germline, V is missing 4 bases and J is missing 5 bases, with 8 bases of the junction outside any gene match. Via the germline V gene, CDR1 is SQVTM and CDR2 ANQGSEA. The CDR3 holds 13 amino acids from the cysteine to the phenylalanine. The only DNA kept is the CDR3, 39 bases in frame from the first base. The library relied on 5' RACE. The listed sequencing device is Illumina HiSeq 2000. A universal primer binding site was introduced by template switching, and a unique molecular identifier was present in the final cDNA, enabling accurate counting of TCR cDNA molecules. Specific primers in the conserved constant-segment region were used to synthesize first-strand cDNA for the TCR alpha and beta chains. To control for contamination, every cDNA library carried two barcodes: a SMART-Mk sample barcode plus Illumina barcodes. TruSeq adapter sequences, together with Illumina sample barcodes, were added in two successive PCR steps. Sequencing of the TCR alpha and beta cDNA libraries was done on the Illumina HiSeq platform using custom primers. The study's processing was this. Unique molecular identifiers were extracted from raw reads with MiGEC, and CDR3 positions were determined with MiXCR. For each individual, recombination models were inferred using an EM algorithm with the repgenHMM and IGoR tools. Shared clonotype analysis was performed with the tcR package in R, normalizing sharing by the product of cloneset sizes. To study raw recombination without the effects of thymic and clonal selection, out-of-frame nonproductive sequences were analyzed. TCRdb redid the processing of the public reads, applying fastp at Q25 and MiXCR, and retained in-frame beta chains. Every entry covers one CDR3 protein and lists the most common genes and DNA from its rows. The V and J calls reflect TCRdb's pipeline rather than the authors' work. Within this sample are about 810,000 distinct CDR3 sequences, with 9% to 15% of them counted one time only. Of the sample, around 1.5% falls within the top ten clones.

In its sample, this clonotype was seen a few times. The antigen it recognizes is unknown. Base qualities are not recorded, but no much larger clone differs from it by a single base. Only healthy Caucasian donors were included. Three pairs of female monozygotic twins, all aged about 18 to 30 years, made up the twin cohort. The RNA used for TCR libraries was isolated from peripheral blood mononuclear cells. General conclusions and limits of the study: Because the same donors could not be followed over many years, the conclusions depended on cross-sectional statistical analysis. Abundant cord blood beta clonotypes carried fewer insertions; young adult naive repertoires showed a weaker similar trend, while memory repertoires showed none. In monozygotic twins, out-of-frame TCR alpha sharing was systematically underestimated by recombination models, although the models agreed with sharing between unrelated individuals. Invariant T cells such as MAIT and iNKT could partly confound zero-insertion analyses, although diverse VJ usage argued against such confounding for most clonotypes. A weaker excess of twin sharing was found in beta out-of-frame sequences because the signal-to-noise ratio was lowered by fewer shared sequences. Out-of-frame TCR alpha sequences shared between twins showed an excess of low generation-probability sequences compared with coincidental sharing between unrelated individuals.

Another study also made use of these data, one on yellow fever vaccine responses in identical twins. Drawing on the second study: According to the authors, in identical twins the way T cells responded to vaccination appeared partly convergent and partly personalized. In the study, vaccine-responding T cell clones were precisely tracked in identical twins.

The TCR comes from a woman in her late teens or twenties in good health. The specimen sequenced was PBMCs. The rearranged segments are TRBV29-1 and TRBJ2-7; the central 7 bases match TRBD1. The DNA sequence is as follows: TGCAGCGTTGGTCGGCAGGGGGAAGACGAGCAGTACTTC. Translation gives CSVGRQGEDEQYF.